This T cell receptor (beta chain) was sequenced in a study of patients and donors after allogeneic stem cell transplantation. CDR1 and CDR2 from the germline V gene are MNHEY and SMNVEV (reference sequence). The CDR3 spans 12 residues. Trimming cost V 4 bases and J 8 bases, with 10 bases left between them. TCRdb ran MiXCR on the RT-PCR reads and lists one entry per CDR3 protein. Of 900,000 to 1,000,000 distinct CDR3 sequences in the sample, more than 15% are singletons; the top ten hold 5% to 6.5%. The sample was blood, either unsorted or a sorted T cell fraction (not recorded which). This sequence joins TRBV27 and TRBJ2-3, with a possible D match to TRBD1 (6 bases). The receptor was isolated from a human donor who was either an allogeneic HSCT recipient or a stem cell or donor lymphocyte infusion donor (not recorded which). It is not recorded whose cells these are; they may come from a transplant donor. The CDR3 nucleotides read TGTGCCAGCAGTTCCAACAGGGCTACGCAGTATTTT. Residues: CASSSNRATQYF.